These T cell receptor beta chains were read from a single sample in a study of cytomegalovirus exposure and HLA in healthy donors. Only in-frame clones appear in the TCRdb table, and some are missing; sequencing was by immunoSEQ multiplex PCR. The table shows about 280,000 clones, with approximately 88% occurring only once. The sequencing input was PBMCs. These TCRs come from a woman in her late teens or twenties in good health and CMV-seronegative. Both conserved end residues are part of each CDR3. Fields, in order: V gene, D gene, J gene, clone size, CDR3 DNA, CDR3 protein. A D gene is named only where the DNA matches it firmly. The size entry is marked missing in some rows and otherwise reads once, few, many or a size class.

>TRBV7-9|NA|TRBJ2-5|NA
TGTGCCAGCAGCTTAGCGCAGGGTGTTCAAGAGACCCAGTACTTC
CASSLAQGVQETQYF
>TRBV15|TRBD1|TRBJ2-7|NA
TGTGCCACCAGCAGCAAGGTAAGACAGGGTCAGGGCGGAACCGGACTCTCCCGATACTACGAGCAGTACTTC
CATSSKVRQGQGGTGLSRYYEQYF
>TRBV18|NA|TRBJ1-3|NA
TGTGCCAGCTCACCACTCTTCCAGATCTCCGGAAACACCATATATTTT
CASSPLFQISGNTIYF
>TRBV27|TRBD2|TRBJ2-1|NA
TGTGCCAGCTCTAGCGGACTATACAATGAGCAGTTCTTC
CASSSGLYNEQFF
>TRBV5-1|TRBD1|TRBJ2-7|NA
TGCGCCAGCACAAACTCAGGGACAGGGTCCTACGAGCAGTACTTC
CASTNSGTGSYEQYF
>TRBV7-2|NA|TRBJ2-5|NA
TGTGCCAGCAGCTTCCGGGTAGGGAGGGGGAACCAAGAGACCCAGTACTTC
CASSFRVGRGNQETQYF
>TRBV6-6|NA|TRBJ2-7|NA
TGTGCCAGCAGTCCGATTGTAGCGGCCGACTACGAGCAGTACTTC
CASSPIVAADYEQYF
>TRBV2|NA|TRBJ1-1|NA
TGTGCCAGCAACTTCCCCGGAGCTTTCTTT
CASNFPGAFF
>TRBV15|NA|TRBJ2-1|few
TGTGCCACGGAGGATAATCCGAATGAGCAGTTCTTC
CATEDNPNEQFF
>TRBV30|NA|TRBJ1-2|NA
TGTGCCGCCACAGAGCAGGGAAACTATGGCTACACCTTC
CAATEQGNYGYTF
>TRBV11-2|NA|TRBJ1-1|NA
TGTGCCAGCAGCTTATTGCAGGGGAAAGCTTTCTTT
CASSLLQGKAFF
>TRBV7-9|NA|TRBJ1-1|NA
TGTGCCAGCAGCCCCCCAACCTATGAAGCTTTCTTT
CASSPPTYEAFF
>TRBV5-6|TRBD2|TRBJ2-1|NA
TGTGCCAGCAGCTTCACGGGAGGGCCCTCGGAGTTCTTC
CASSFTGGPSEFF
>TRBV11-3|NA|TRBJ2-1|NA
TGTGCCAGCAGCTTAGTCGCCACTAGCTACAATGAGCAGTTCTTC
CASSLVATSYNEQFF
>TRBV28|NA|TRBJ2-7|once
TGTGCCAGCAGTTTCTCCCACAGGGTTGGATACGAGCAGTACTTC
CASSFSHRVGYEQYF
>TRBV25-1|TRBD1|TRBJ2-3|NA
TGTGCCAGCAGTGGCAGTACAGGGGGTACGCAGTATTTT
CASSGSTGGTQYF
>TRBV7-9|TRBD2|TRBJ2-7|NA
TGTGCCAGCAGCCACGGCCGGCTAGCGGGCGAGCAGTACTTC
CASSHGRLAGEQYF
>TRBV5-6|NA|TRBJ2-7|NA
TGTGCCAGCGGACCAGGAAGGGGTAGCCTTTACGAGCAGTACTTC
CASGPGRGSLYEQYF
>TRBV15|NA|TRBJ1-3|NA
TGTGCCACCAGCAGAGACGTTTTCTCTGGAAACACCATATATTTT
CATSRDVFSGNTIYF
>TRBV19|TRBD2|TRBJ2-1|NA
TGTGCCAGTATCGGTAGCGGGAGGTCCTACAATGAGCAGTTCTTC
CASIGSGRSYNEQFF
>TRBV2|NA|TRBJ2-3|NA
TGTGCCAGAAAAGGAACGGAGGGAGGAGGGGATACGCAGTATTTT
CARKGTEGGGDTQYF
>TRBV27|NA|TRBJ1-1|NA
TGTGCCATCCGCGGGGGCCAGAACACTGAAGCTTTCTTT
CAIRGGQNTEAFF
>TRBV30|TRBD1|TRBJ2-5|once
TGTGCCTGGAGTGTACCAGGGGGCCAAGAGACCCAGTACTTC
CAWSVPGGQETQYF
>TRBV13|NA|TRBJ1-1|NA
TGTGCCAGCAGCTCTTGGGCCCCGAACACTGAAGCTTTCTTT
CASSSWAPNTEAFF
>TRBV9|NA|TRBJ2-1|NA
TGTGCCAGCAGCCAACACGGAAGCGAATACAATGAGCAGTTCTTC
CASSQHGSEYNEQFF
>TRBV14|TRBD1|TRBJ2-1|NA
TGTGCCAGCAGCCTGGACAGGGGGTTGATCAATGAGCAGTTCTTC
CASSLDRGLINEQFF
>TRBV28|NA|TRBJ1-2|NA
TGTGCCAGCAGTTCCCCGAGTTTTAACTATGGCTACACCTTC
CASSSPSFNYGYTF
>TRBV6-1|NA|TRBJ2-1|NA
TGTGCCAGCAGTGAAATACAGGCCGAGCAGTTCTTC
CASSEIQAEQFF